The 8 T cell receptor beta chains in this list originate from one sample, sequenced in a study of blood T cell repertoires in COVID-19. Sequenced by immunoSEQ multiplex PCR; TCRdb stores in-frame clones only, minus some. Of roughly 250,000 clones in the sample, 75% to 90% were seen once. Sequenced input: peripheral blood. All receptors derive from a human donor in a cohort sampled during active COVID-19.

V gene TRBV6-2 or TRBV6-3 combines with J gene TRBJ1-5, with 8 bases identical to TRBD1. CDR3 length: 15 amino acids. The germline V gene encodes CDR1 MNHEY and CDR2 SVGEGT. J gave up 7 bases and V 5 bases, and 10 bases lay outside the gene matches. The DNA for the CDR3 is TGTGCCAGCAGTGTGACAGGGGCCAGCAGGCAGCCCCAGCATTTT. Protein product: CASSVTGASRQPQHF.

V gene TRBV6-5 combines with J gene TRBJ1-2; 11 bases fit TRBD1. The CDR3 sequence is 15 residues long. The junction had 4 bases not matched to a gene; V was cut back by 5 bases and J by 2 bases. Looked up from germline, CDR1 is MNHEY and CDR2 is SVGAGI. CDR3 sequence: CASSKGQGVNYGYTF. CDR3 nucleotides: TGTGCCAGCAGTAAGGGACAGGGGGTAAACTATGGCTACACCTTC.

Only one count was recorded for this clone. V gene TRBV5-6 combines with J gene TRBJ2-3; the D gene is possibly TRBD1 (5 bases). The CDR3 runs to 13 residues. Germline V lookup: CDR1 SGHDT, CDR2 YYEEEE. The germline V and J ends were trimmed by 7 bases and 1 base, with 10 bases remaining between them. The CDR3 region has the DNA TGTGCCAGCGGATCCAGGGGCACAGATACGCAGTATTTT. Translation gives CASGSRGTDTQYF. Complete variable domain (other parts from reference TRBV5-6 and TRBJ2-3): DAGVTQSPTHLIKTRGQQVTLRCSPKSGHDTVSWYQQALGQGPQFIFQYYEEEERQRGNFPDRFSGHQFPNYSSELNVNALLLGDSALYLCASGSRGTDTQYFGPGTRLTVL.

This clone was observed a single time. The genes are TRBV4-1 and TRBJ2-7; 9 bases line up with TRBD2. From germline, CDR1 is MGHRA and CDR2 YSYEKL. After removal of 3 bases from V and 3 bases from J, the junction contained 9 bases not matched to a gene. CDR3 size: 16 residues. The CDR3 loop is CASSQNSGSRLYEQYF. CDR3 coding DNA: TGCGCCAGCAGCCAGAATAGCGGGAGTCGTCTCTACGAGCAGTACTTC.

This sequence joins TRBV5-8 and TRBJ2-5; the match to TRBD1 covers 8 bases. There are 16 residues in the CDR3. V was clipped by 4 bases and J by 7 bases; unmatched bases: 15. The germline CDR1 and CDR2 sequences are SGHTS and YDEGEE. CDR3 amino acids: CASSLSGQGAPRTQYF. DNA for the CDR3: TGTGCCAGCAGCCTCTCGGGTCAGGGGGCGCCTCGGACCCAGTACTTC. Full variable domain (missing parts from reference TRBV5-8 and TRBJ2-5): EAGVTQSPTHLIKTRGQQATLRCSPISGHTSVYWYQQALGLGLQFLLWYDEGEERNRGNFPPRFSGRQFPNYSSELNVNALELEDSALYLCASSLSGQGAPRTQYFGPGTRLLVL.

The CDR3 loop reads CASSQRGEHEQYF. The CDR3 coding sequence is TGTGCCAGCAGCCAACGGGGGGAGCACGAGCAGTACTTC. The chain links TRBV3-1 (or the pseudogene TRBV3-2) to TRBJ2-7, with 7 bases matching TRBD2. V was pared by 2 bases and J by 5 bases, with 3 bases of the junction left unmatched. Per germline, CDR1 LGHDT and CDR2 YNNKEL (reference sequence). The CDR3 length is 13 residues.

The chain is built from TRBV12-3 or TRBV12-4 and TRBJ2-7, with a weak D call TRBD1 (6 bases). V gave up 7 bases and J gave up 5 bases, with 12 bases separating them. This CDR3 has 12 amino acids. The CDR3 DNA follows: TGTGCCAGCACCGCAGAGGGGGACGAGCAGTACTTC. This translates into CASTAEGDEQYF.

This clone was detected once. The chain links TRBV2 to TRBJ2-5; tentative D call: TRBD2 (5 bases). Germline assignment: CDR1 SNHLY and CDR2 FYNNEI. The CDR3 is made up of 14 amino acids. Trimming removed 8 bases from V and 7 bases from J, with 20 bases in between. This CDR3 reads CASGRSGLEGTQYF. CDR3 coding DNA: TGTGCCAGCGGTCGGTCAGGTTTAGAGGGGACCCAGTACTTC.